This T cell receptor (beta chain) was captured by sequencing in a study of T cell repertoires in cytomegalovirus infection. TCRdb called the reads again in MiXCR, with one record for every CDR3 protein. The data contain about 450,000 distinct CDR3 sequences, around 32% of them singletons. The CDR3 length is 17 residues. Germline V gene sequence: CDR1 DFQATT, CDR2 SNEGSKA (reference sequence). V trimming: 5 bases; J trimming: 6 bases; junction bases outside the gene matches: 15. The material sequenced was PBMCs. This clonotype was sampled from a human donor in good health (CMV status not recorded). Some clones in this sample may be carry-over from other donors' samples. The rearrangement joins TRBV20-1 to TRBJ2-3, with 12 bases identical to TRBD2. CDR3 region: CSARYPRASGGADTQYF. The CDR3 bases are TGCAGTGCTCGATACCCCCGAGCTAGCGGGGGGGCCGATACGCAGTATTTT.